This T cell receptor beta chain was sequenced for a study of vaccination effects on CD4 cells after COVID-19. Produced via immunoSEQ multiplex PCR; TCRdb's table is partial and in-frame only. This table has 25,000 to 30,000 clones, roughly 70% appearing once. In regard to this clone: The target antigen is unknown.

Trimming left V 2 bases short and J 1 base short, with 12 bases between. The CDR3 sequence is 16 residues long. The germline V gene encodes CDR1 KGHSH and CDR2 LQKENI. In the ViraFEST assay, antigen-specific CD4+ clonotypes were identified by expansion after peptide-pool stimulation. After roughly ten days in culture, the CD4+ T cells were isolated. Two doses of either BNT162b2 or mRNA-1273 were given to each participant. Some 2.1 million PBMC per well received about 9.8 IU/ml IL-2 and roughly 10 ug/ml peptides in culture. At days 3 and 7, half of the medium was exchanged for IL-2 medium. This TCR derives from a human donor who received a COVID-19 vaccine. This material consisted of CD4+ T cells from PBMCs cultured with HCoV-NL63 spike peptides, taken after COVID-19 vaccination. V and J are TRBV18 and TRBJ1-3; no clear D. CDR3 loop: CASSPGSRGSGNTIYF. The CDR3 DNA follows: TGTGCCAGCTCACCAGGATCCCGAGGTTCTGGAAACACCATATATTTT.